The 15 T cell receptor beta chains below were found in one sample sequenced in a study of early T cells in non-severe SARS-CoV-2 infection. Each CDR3 protein is one row after TCRdb ran MiXCR on the 5' RACE reads. Altogether 95,000 to 150,000 distinct CDR3 sequences are present, approximately 15% being singletons, with the ten largest covering 21%. Sequences were obtained from whole blood. The receptor source for this set is an adult who was a healthcare worker with PCR-confirmed SARS-CoV-2 infection or an uninfected control (not recorded which).

This clonotype was counted between two and nine times. This chain links TRBV5-1 with TRBJ1-1, with 8 bases fitting TRBD1. V shed 2 bases, J shed 1 base, and the junction held 4 bases outside the gene matches. This CDR3 contains 15 residues. Per the germline V gene, CDR1 is SGHRS and CDR2 is YFSETQ. The CDR3 reads CASSFPDRGNTEAFF. Here the CDR3 DNA reads TGCGCCAGCAGCTTTCCCGACAGGGGGAACACTGAAGCTTTCTTT.

This chain connects TRBV12-3 or TRBV12-4 to TRBJ2-7; possible D gene TRBD1, 9 bases. The V gene lost 6 bases and the J gene lost 5 bases, with 20 bases spanning the gap. The CDR3 is made up of 15 amino acids. The CDR3 spells CASRASGGTGNEQYF. CDR3 nucleotides: TGTGCCAGCAGAGCCTCGGGGGGGACAGGGAACGAGCAGTACTTC.

The V gene is TRBV12-3 or TRBV12-4, the J gene TRBJ2-2, with D unresolved. CDR3 length: 17 amino acids. The V and J ends lost 7 bases and 8 bases respectively, with 26 bases between them. The CDR3 sequence is CASTTARSLRGSGELFF. The CDR3 coding sequence is TGTGCCAGCACTACCGCCCGGAGCCTCCGAGGTTCGGGGGAGCTGTTTTTT.

Many counts were recorded for this clonotype. This chain connects TRBV9 to TRBJ1-1; D is ambiguous. Germline V lookup: CDR1 SGDLS, CDR2 YYNGEE. Trimming left V 0 bases short and J 5 bases short, with 11 bases between. The CDR3 has 14 residues. The CDR3 sequence is CASSVGDLRTEAFF. The CDR3 DNA reads as TGTGCCAGCAGCGTAGGAGACTTGAGGACTGAAGCTTTCTTT.

The chain combines TRBV12-3 or TRBV12-4 with TRBJ1-1; D not resolved. The CDR3 extends over 13 amino acids. V lost 3 bases and J 4 bases, leaving 9 bases between the germline ends. The CDR3 loop reads CASSFAGSTEAFF. CDR3 DNA sequence: TGTGCCAGCAGTTTTGCGGGGAGCACTGAAGCTTTCTTT.

About this clonotype itself: The conserved phenylalanine or tryptophan is not found at the CDR3 terminus, so this likely reflects a read error. The V and J genes are TRBV12-3 or TRBV12-4 and TRBJ2-7, with 10 bases identical to TRBD1. Trimming cost V 6 bases and J 2 bases; bases outside gene matches: 10. The CDR3 is 16 amino acids. CDR3 residues: CASSPNLGTGAYEQYS. DNA for the CDR3: TGTGCCAGCAGCCCAAACCTAGGGACAGGGGCCTACGAGCAGTACTCC.

The chain employs TRBV12-3 or TRBV12-4 and TRBJ2-7; TRBD2 is a possible D gene (6 bases). Trimming left V 1 base short and J 0 bases short, with 10 bases between. The CDR3 is 15 residues long. For the CDR3, the DNA is TGTGCCAGCAGTTTAGTTGGCGGGGTCTCCTACGAGCAGTACTTC. Its translation: CASSLVGGVSYEQYF.

This clonotype was observed a few times. The CDR3 nucleotides are TGTGCCAGCAGGCCCGGGACAGGGATGTACGAGCAGTACTTC. Residues: CASRPGTGMYEQYF. V usage is TRBV12-3 or TRBV12-4 and J usage is TRBJ2-7; 9 positions agree with TRBD1. V dropped 6 bases and J dropped 4; count of bases not matched to a gene: 7. The length of the CDR3 is 14 residues.

The table lists this clonotype with many counts. The V and J genes are TRBV18 and TRBJ1-1; D is uncertain. This CDR3 comprises 15 residues. Germline V gene sequence: CDR1 KGHSH, CDR2 LQKENI. With 3 bases removed from V and 4 bases from J, the gap between germline ends came to 15 bases. The chain's CDR3 is CASSPLLQSGTEAFF. The CDR3 DNA sequence: TGTGCCAGCTCACCCCTCCTCCAATCCGGCACTGAAGCTTTCTTT.

This clonotype was picked up a small number of times. The chain recombines TRBV6-2 or TRBV6-3 with TRBJ2-7; TRBD2 aligns across 8 bases. CDR3 length equals 15 residues. J gave up 0 bases and V 7 bases, and 8 bases lay outside the gene matches. Germline CDR1 and CDR2: MNHEY and SVGEGT. For the CDR3, the DNA is TGTGCCAGCAACCCACCAACTAGCGGCTCCTACGAGCAGTACTTC. This codes for CASNPPTSGSYEQYF.

The chain is built from TRBV29-1 and TRBJ1-2; D is unclear. Germline V gene data show CDR1 as SQVTM and CDR2 as ANQGSEA. This CDR3 has 14 residues. V lost 2 bases and J 7 bases, leaving 17 bases between the germline ends. The CDR3 coding sequence is TGCAGCGTTGAACCTCAGCCGCCCTCCCTTGGCTACACCTTC. Its protein is CSVEPQPPSLGYTF.

This clonotype was detected a few times. V usage is TRBV3-1 and J usage is TRBJ2-2; D ambiguous. Trimming took 9 bases from V and 6 from J, leaving 8 bases between them. The length of the CDR3 is 11 residues. Per the germline V gene, CDR1 is LGHDT and CDR2 is YNNKEL (reference sequence). CDR3 DNA: TGTGCCAGTTCGCGCGCCGGGGAGCTGTTTTTT. Translating gives CASSRAGELFF.

This clonotype was seen more than once but under ten times. This chain joins TRBV29-1 and TRBJ2-2, with a tentative D call TRBD2 (7 bases). The CDR3 sequence is 12 residues long. The germline V gene encodes CDR1 SQVTM and CDR2 ANQGSEA. The V end was cut by 6 bases, the J end by 8 bases, with 13 bases between. The DNA of the CDR3 is TGCAGCGTCAAAGCGGGGACAGGGGAGCTGTTTTTT. Translation: CSVKAGTGELFF.

The J gene is TRBJ1-1, the V gene TRBV29-1; D is undetermined. The CDR3 runs 12 residues. Germline CDR1 is SQVTM and CDR2 is ANQGSEA. Trimming removed 6 bases from V and 8 bases from J, with 16 bases in between. CDR3 in amino acids: CSVRRPGLEAFF. The CDR3 DNA is TGCAGCGTCCGAAGACCCGGACTGGAAGCTTTCTTT.

This clonotype came up many times. V is TRBV29-1 and J is TRBJ2-1; possible D gene TRBD2, 5 bases. The CDR3 sequence is 12 residues long. The germline CDR1 and CDR2 sequences are SQVTM and ANQGSEA. V was clipped by 5 bases and J by 5 bases, with 10 bases between them. In nucleotides, the CDR3 is TGCAGCGTTAGGGTCGGGGACAATGAGCAGTTCTTC. It codes for CSVRVGDNEQFF.